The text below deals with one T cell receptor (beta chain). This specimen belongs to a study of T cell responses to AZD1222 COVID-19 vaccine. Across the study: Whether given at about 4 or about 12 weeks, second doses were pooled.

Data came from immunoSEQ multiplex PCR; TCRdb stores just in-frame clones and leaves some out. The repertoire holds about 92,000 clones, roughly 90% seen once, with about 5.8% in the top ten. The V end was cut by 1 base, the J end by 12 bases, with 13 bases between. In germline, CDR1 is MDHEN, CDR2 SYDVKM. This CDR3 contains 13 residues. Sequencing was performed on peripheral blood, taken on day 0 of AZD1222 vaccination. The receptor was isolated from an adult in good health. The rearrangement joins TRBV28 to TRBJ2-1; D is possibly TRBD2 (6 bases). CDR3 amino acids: CASSLYSAGGQFF. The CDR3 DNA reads TGTGCCAGCAGTTTATATAGCGCCGGGGGGCAGTTCTTC.